Below are 15 T cell receptor beta chains sequenced from a single sample in a study of follicular helper T cells after annual influenza vaccination. Only in-frame clones appear in the TCRdb table, and some are missing; sequencing was by immunoSEQ multiplex PCR. The repertoire consists of approximately 10,000 clones, with around 81% occurring once and the leading ten covering 0.5% to 0.6%. Time point denoted: 2013-2014 season, 7 days after vaccination. The source was CXCR5- memory CD4+ T cells sorted from blood, collected 7 days after influenza vaccination. The source of these receptors is an adult who received the influenza vaccine.

This chain uses TRBV18 with TRBJ1-3; D gene unclear. Germline V gene data show CDR1 as KGHSH and CDR2 as LQKENI. The CDR3 runs 14 residues. Trimming cost V 1 base and J 11 bases, with 15 bases left between them. The CDR3 DNA sequence: TGTGCCAGCTCACCACAGCCACCTTTTAGTCCCATATATTTT. Protein sequence: CASSPQPPFSPIYF.

V gene TRBV7-2 combines with J gene TRBJ1-5; TRBD1 matches 7 bases. The CDR3 has 15 amino acids. Germline lookup yields CDR1 SGHTA and CDR2 FQGNSA. Trimming took 5 bases from V and 6 from J; bases not matched to a gene: 10. The CDR3 loop reads CASSPLTGSTQPQHF. CDR3 in DNA: TGTGCCAGCAGCCCTCTGACAGGGAGTACTCAGCCCCAGCATTTT.

This clone was observed a few times. The chain joins TRBV2 to TRBJ2-7; 7 nucleotides align to TRBD1. The CDR3 is 13 amino acids. Trimming took 5 bases from V and 6 from J; bases not matched to a gene: 7. Germline V CDR1 and CDR2: SNHLY, FYNNEI. The CDR3 region is CASSPTGVSEQYF. As DNA, the CDR3 is TGTGCCAGCAGTCCAACAGGGGTAAGCGAGCAGTACTTC.

The gene calls are TRBV19 and TRBJ1-1, with D unresolved. This CDR3 contains 14 residues. V shed 7 bases and J shed 5 bases, with 17 bases lying between them. Germline assignment: CDR1 LNHDA and CDR2 SQIVND (reference sequence). CDR3 DNA: TGTGCCAGTATCTATAGTAACCGAGGAACTGAAGCTTTCTTT. It codes for CASIYSNRGTEAFF.

The J gene is TRBJ2-2, the V gene TRBV9, with 12 positions matching TRBD2. V was clipped by 4 bases and J by 7 bases; unmatched bases: 11. This CDR3 region has 17 residues. The germline V gene has CDR1 SGDLS and CDR2 YYNGEE. The CDR3, as DNA: TGTGCCAGCAGCAGGACCCTAGCGGGGGGGCCAGGCGGGGAGCTGTTTTTT. It encodes CASSRTLAGGPGGELFF.

The rearrangement uses TRBV4-3 and TRBJ2-1; maybe TRBD2 (5 bases). Germline V gene data show CDR1 as LGHNA and CDR2 as YSLEER. The CDR3 consists of 14 residues. V was trimmed by 1 base and J by 2 bases, leaving 6 bases between them. The CDR3 protein is CASSQGGTYNEQFF. CDR3 nucleotides: TGCGCCAGCAGCCAAGGAGGGACCTACAATGAGCAGTTCTTC.

The chain combines TRBV7-8 with TRBJ2-2, with D perhaps TRBD2 (5 bases). CDR3 length: 16 residues. V was pared by 5 bases and J by 2 bases, with 15 bases between. Germline-derived CDR1 and CDR2 are SGHVS and FQNEAQ. This CDR3 reads CASSPVGVVNTGELFF. Here the CDR3 DNA reads TGTGCCAGCAGCCCCGTCGGGGTTGTCAACACCGGGGAGCTGTTTTTT.

This chain links TRBV19 with TRBJ1-2; 9 positions match TRBD1. Per the germline V gene, CDR1 is LNHDA and CDR2 is SQIVND (reference sequence). This CDR3 has 15 amino acids. Germline trimming cut 3 bases from V and 11 bases from J; bases unmatched to any gene: 13. The CDR3 DNA reads TGTGCCAGTAGTATGAACCCCACCGGACAGGGGAGGTACACCTTC. Translated, it gives CASSMNPTGQGRYTF.

The chain carries TRBV19 and TRBJ1-6; D unclear. The ends were cut back, 3 bases at V and 8 bases at J, with 8 bases in the middle. Looked up from germline, CDR1 is LNHDA and CDR2 is SQIVND (reference sequence). This CDR3 contains 13 residues. Here the CDR3 reads CASSIKADSPLHF. CDR3 in DNA: TGTGCCAGTAGTATCAAAGCTGATTCACCCCTCCACTTT. Based on the CDR3 plus reference TRBV19 and TRBJ1-6, the full variable domain is DGGITQSPKYLFRKEGQNVTLSCEQNLNHDAMYWYRQDPGQGLRLIYYSQIVNDFQKGDIAEGYSVSREKKESFPLTVTSAQKNPTAFYLCASSIKADSPLHFGNGTRLTVT.

The V call is TRBV27, the J call TRBJ2-5; D assignment may be TRBD1 or TRBD2 (5 bases each). The V and J ends lost 6 bases and 7 bases respectively, with 15 bases between them. Germline CDR1 is MNHEY and CDR2 is SMNVEV (reference sequence). The CDR3 spans 13 residues. The CDR3 loop is CASRFGTASTQYF. The DNA of the CDR3 is TGTGCCAGCAGGTTCGGGACCGCTTCGACCCAGTACTTC.

The chain combines TRBV6-6 with TRBJ1-4; maybe TRBD1 (6 bases). This CDR3 region has 13 residues. Germline V gene data show CDR1 as MNHNY and CDR2 as SVGAGI (reference sequence). V was cut by 9 bases and J by 4 bases, with 12 bases left in between. The CDR3 DNA is TGTGCCAGTTTAGACAGGATTAATGAAAAACTGTTTTTT. This sequence encodes CASLDRINEKLFF.

J is TRBJ2-7 and V is TRBV6-1, with D possibly matching TRBD2 (6 bases). The CDR3 runs 14 residues. Per the germline V gene, CDR1 is MNHNS and CDR2 is SASEGT. V was clipped by 5 bases and J by 4 bases, with 15 bases between them. The CDR3 DNA reads TGTGCCAGCAGTTGCTCGGGGGTGGGTTACGAGCAGTACTTC. This translates into CASSCSGVGYEQYF.

The gene calls are TRBV5-4 and TRBJ1-1, with a weak D call TRBD1 (5 bases). The germline CDR1 and CDR2 sequences are SGHNT and YYREEE (reference sequence). V lost 5 bases, J lost 1 base, and 9 bases lay in between. The CDR3 contains 13 residues. CDR3 DNA: TGTGCCAGCAGTAGGGACGAGAACACTGAAGCTTTCTTT. It specifies CASSRDENTEAFF.

This rearrangement joins TRBV7-9 to TRBJ2-5; 8 nucleotides agree with TRBD2. Germline V CDR1 and CDR2: SEHNR, FQNEAQ (reference sequence). V dropped 3 bases and J dropped 3; count of bases not matched to a gene: 0. This CDR3 contains 13 residues. The CDR3 here is CASSFSGKETQYF. In DNA form, the CDR3 reads TGTGCCAGCAGCTTTAGCGGGAAAGAGACCCAGTACTTC.

The chain couples TRBV30 to TRBJ2-1; 8 bases map to TRBD2. This CDR3 has 15 residues. V gave up 0 bases and J gave up 8 bases; unmatched junction bases: 9. CDR1 and CDR2 from the germline V gene are GTSNPN and SVGIG (reference sequence). The CDR3 sequence: CAWSVLSGRGDEQFF. The CDR3 nucleotides read TGTGCCTGGAGTGTACTGAGCGGGAGAGGCGATGAGCAGTTCTTC.